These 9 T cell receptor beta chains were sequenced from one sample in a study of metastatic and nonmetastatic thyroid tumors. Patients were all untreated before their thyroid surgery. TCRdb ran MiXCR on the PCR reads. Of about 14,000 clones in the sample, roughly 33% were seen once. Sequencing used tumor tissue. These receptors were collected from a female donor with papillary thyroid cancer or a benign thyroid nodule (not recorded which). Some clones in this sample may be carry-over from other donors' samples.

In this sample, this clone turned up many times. The CDR3 nucleotides are TGTGCCAGCAGCGCGGGACTAGCGGGGAGCTACAATGAGCAGTTCTTC. It encodes CASSAGLAGSYNEQFF. The chain recombines TRBV9 with TRBJ2-1; 13 bases are a match to TRBD2. The CDR3 has 16 amino acids. CDR1 is SGDLS, CDR2 YYNGEE, per germline. Losses at the gene ends were 3 bases for V and 3 bases for J; bases not matched to a gene: 3.

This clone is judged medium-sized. Here the CDR3 DNA reads TGTGCCAGCAGGAGCCCCGGCTGGGTATCTGGAAACACCATATATTTT. This codes for CASRSPGWVSGNTIYF. The rearrangement joins TRBV6-1 to TRBJ1-3; unclear D gene. The CDR3 is 16 residues long. The V end lost 6 bases, the J end lost 1 base, and 16 bases lay between the germline ends. CDR1 MNHNS and CDR2 SASEGT come from the germline V gene.

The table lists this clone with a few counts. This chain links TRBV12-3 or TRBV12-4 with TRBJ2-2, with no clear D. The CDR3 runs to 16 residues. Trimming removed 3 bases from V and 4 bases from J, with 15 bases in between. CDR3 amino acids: CASSLLVVVGTGELFF. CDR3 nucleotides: TGTGCCAGCAGTTTGTTGGTGGTAGTAGGCACCGGGGAGCTGTTTTTT.

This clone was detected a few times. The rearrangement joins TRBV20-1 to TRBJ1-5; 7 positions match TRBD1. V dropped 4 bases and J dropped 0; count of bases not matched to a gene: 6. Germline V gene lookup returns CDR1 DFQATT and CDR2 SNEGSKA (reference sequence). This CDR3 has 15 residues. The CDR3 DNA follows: TGCAGTGCTACAAAGACAGGGTATAGCAATCAGCCCCAGCATTTT. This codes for CSATKTGYSNQPQHF.

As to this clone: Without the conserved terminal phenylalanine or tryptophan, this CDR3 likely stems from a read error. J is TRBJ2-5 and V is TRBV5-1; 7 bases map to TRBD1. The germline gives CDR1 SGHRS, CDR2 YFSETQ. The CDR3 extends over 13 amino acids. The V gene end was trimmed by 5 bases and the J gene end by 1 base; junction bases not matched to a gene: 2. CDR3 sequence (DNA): TGCGCCAGCAGACGGACAGGCCAAGAGACCCAGTACTCC. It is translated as CASRRTGQETQYS.

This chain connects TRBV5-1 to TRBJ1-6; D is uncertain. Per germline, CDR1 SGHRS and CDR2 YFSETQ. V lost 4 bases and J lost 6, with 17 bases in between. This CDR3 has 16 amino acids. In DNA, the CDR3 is TGCGCCAGCAGCCCGGTGGGCATCCAAACTAATTCACCCCTCCACTTT. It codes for CASSPVGIQTNSPLHF.

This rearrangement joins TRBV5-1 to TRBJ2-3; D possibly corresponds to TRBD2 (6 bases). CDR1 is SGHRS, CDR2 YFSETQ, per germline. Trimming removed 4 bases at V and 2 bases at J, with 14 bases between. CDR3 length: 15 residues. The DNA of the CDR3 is TGCGCCAGCAGCCCCCGGGGGACCACCACAGATACGCAGTATTTT. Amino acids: CASSPRGTTTDTQYF. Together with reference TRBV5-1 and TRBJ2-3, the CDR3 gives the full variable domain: KAGVTQTPRYLIKTRGQQVTLSCSPISGHRSVSWYQQTPGQGLQFLFEYFSETQRNKGNFPGRFSGRQFSNSRSEMNVSTLELGDSALYLCASSPRGTTTDTQYFGPGTRLTVL.

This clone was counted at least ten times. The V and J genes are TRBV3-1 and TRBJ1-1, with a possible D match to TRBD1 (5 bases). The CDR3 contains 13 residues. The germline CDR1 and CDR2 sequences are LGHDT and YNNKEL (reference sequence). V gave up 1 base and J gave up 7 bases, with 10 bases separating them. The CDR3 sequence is CASSQVMGGEAFF. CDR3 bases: TGTGCCAGCAGCCAAGTCATGGGGGGTGAAGCTTTCTTT.

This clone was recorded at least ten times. The CDR3 region is CSAGVRQAYEQYF. Written as DNA, the CDR3 is TGCAGTGCTGGAGTACGACAGGCCTACGAGCAGTACTTC. The chain has TRBV20-1 and TRBJ2-7; D possibly corresponds to TRBD1 (6 bases). The germline gives CDR1 DFQATT, CDR2 SNEGSKA (reference sequence). The CDR3 spans 13 residues. V was shortened by 5 bases and J by 2 bases, with 13 bases between the two germline ends.